These T cell receptor beta chains were read from a single sample in a study of regulatory T cells in long-lasting Graves disease. TCRdb re-called the multiplex PCR reads with MiXCR, one entry per CDR3 protein. The table lists approximately 540,000 distinct CDR3 sequences, about 12% of them singletons. The same data also went into a second study, on T cells in Graves' hyperthyroidism and ophthalmopathy.

The sample was peripheral blood mononuclear cells (PBMCs), taken at new diagnosis, from a patient treated with antithyroid drugs. The receptor source for this set is a woman in her 30s with Graves disease. CDR3s leave out the opening cysteine and the closing phenylalanine or tryptophan. The order of the fields is V gene, CDR3 length, clone size, CDR3 protein. Expanded clones are given a class, and other clones once, few, many or no size at all.

v_call: TRBV5-1; cdr3_length: 11; clone_size: many; cdr3_aa: ASSHGEGSGYT
v_call: TRBV7-8; cdr3_length: 15; clone_size: NA; cdr3_aa: ASSSSFSGANTGELF
v_call: TRBV24-1; cdr3_length: 13; clone_size: few; cdr3_aa: ATSETDRVKETQY
v_call: TRBV7-9; cdr3_length: 12; clone_size: few; cdr3_aa: ASSLDGNTGELF
v_call: TRBV18; cdr3_length: 12; clone_size: many; cdr3_aa: ASSPTPTSYEQY
v_call: TRBV27; cdr3_length: 12; clone_size: many; cdr3_aa: ASRQGWRVETQY
v_call: TRBV5-1; cdr3_length: 13; clone_size: many; cdr3_aa: ASSSLTGRAGELF
v_call: TRBV6-5; cdr3_length: 15; clone_size: many; cdr3_aa: ASSLAGPGGPQETQY
v_call: TRBV19; cdr3_length: 12; clone_size: few; cdr3_aa: ASSIGTWSAEAF
v_call: TRBV19; cdr3_length: 12; clone_size: NA; cdr3_aa: ASSILDTADTQY
v_call: TRBV5-6; cdr3_length: 14; clone_size: many; cdr3_aa: ASSPHRGYGTGELF
v_call: TRBV18; cdr3_length: 16; clone_size: NA; cdr3_aa: ASSPRRTSGRPHNEQF
v_call: TRBV9; cdr3_length: 11; clone_size: many; cdr3_aa: ASSGGAGYGYT
v_call: TRBV6-5; cdr3_length: 13; clone_size: NA; cdr3_aa: ASSSSGTGGFEQY
v_call: TRBV14; cdr3_length: 12; clone_size: many; cdr3_aa: ASSQRTGLTEAF
v_call: TRBV6-1; cdr3_length: 11; clone_size: many; cdr3_aa: ASSVLGDTEAF
v_call: TRBV28; cdr3_length: 13; clone_size: many; cdr3_aa: ASSLVPGDTTVQY
v_call: TRBV10-3; cdr3_length: 12; clone_size: many; cdr3_aa: AISSDPTYNEQF